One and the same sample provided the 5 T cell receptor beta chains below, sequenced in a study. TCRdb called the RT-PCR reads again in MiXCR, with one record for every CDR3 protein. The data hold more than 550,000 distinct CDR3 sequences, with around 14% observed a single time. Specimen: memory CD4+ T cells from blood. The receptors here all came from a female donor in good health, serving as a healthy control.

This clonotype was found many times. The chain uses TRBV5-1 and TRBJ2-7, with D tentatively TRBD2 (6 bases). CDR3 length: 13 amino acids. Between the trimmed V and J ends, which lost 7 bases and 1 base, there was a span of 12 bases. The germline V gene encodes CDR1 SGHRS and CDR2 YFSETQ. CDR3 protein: CASPGESSYEQYF. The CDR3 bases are TGCGCCAGCCCGGGAGAGTCTTCCTACGAGCAGTACTTC.

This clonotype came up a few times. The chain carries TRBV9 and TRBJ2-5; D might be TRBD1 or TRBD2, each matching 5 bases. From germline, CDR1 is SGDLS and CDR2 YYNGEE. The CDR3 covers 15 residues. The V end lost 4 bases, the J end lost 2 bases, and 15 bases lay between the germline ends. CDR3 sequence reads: CASSRLGTGQETQYF. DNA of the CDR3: TGTGCCAGCAGCCGACTCGGGACGGGACAAGAGACCCAGTACTTC. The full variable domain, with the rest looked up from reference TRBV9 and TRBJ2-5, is DSGVTQTPKHLITATGQRVTLRCSPRSGDLSVYWYQQSLDQGLQFLIQYYNGEERAKGNILERFSAQQFPDLHSELNLSSLELGDSALYFCASSRLGTGQETQYFGPGTRLLVL.

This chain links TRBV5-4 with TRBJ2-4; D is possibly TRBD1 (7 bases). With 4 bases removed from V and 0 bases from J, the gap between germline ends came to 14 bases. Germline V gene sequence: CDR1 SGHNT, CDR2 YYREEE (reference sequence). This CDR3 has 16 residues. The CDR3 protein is CASSTRRGVAKNIQYF. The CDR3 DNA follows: TGTGCCAGCAGCACACGCAGGGGGGTAGCCAAAAACATTCAGTACTTC.

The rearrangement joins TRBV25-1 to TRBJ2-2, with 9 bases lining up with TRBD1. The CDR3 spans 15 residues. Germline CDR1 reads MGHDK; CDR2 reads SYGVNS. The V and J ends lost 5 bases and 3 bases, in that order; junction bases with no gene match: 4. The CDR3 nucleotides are TGTGCCAGCAGTAAAGGGGACAGGGACACCGGGGAGCTGTTTTTT. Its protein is CASSKGDRDTGELFF.

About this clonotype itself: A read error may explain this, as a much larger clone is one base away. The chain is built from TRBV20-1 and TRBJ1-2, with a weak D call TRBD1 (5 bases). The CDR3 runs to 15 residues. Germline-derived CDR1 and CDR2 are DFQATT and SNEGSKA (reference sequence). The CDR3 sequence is CSVRGVLELLYGYTF. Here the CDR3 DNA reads TGCAGTGTTAGAGGGGTGCTAGAACTACTCTATGGCTACACCTTC.